This TCR beta chain was obtained from a study of CD8 T cells in ankylosing spondylitis. Study observations and caveats: Characteristic, it appeared, of ankylosing spondylitis blood was a TCR beta motif of fewer than 10 highly homologous variants.

TCRdb reprocessed the 5' RACE reads with MiXCR, giving one entry per CDR3 protein. The sample lists about 220,000 distinct CDR3 sequences; 7.3% were seen once. This CDR3 contains 14 residues. V gave up 0 bases and J gave up 0 bases, with 5 bases separating them. CDR1 is MNHEY and CDR2 is SVGAGI in the germline V gene. This clonotype was found a few times. Its antigen remains unidentified. This clonotype was sampled from a male donor with ankylosing spondylitis. V gene TRBV6-5 combines with J gene TRBJ1-1; D is possibly TRBD1 (5 bases). Sequenced material: blood, either unsorted or a sorted T cell fraction (not recorded which). The CDR3 DNA follows: TGTGCCAGCAGTTACTCCAGGGTGAACACTGAAGCTTTCTTT. Its protein is CASSYSRVNTEAFF.